This T cell receptor beta chain appears in the sequencing data of a study of T cells after yellow fever vaccination. Overall study findings and caveats: Post-booster repertoires contained most primary-vaccination clones again (around 97% CD4, 88% CD8).

From the 5' RACE reads, TCRdb called clonotypes with MiXCR, one entry per CDR3 protein. The table lists approximately 510,000 distinct CDR3 sequences, about a fifth of them singletons. Comments on this clonotype: Its cognate antigen is unknown.

The CDR3 is 16 residues long. V lost 5 bases, J lost 0 bases, and 17 bases lay in between. CDR1 and CDR2 from the germline V gene are SGHRS and YFSETQ. This sequence was found in a man in his late teens or twenties who received the YFV17D yellow fever vaccine. J is TRBJ2-5 and V is TRBV5-1, with D tentatively TRBD1 or TRBD2 (5 bases each). Here the sequenced sample was PBMCs, taken around 3 weeks after the first yellow fever vaccination. Written as DNA, the CDR3 is TGCGCCAGCAGTATAAAAAGGGGAGAATACCAAGAGACCCAGTACTTC. As protein: CASSIKRGEYQETQYF.